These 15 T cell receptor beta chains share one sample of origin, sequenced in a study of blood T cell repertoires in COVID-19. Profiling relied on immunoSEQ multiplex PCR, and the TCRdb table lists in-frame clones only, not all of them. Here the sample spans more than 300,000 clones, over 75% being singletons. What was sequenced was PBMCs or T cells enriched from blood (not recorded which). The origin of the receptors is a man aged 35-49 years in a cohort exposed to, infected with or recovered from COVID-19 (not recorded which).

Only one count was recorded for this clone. CDR3 in amino acids: CASSPQTGGDGYTF. The CDR3 DNA reads TGTGCCAGCAGTCCACAAACAGGGGGCGATGGCTACACCTTC. The rearrangement uses TRBV6-5 and TRBJ1-2; TRBD1 matches at 9 bases. With 5 bases clipped from V and 6 bases from J, the junction kept 7 bases outside the gene matches. CDR1 and CDR2 (germline): MNHEY, SVGAGI. CDR3 length: 14 residues.

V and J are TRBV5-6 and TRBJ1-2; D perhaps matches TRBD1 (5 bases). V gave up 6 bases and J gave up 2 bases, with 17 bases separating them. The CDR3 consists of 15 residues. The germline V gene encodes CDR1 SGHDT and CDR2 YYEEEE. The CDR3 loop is CASTGHRAVNYGYTF. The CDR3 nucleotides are TGTGCCAGCACCGGACACCGGGCCGTAAACTATGGCTACACCTTC. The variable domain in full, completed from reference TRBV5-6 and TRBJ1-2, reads DAGVTQSPTHLIKTRGQQVTLRCSPKSGHDTVSWYQQALGQGPQFIFQYYEEEERQRGNFPDRFSGHQFPNYSSELNVNALLLGDSALYLCASTGHRAVNYGYTFGSGTRLTVV.

The CDR3 DNA follows: TGTGCCAGCAGCCAAGAGCAAAGGGGGGGCACCCAGTACTTC. Amino acid sequence: CASSQEQRGGTQYF. The gene calls are TRBV3-1 (or the pseudogene TRBV3-2) and TRBJ2-5, with a possible D match to TRBD2 (7 bases). The CDR3 consists of 14 residues. The V end lost 0 bases, the J end lost 8 bases, and 13 bases lay between the germline ends. CDR1 and CDR2 from the germline V gene are LGHDT and YNNKEL (reference sequence).

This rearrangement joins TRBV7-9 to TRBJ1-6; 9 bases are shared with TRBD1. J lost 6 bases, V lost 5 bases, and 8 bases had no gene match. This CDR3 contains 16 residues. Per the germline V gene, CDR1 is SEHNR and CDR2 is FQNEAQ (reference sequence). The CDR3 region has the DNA TGTGCCAGCAGCGTCATGGGACAGGGTACTAATTCACCCCTCCACTTT. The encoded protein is CASSVMGQGTNSPLHF.

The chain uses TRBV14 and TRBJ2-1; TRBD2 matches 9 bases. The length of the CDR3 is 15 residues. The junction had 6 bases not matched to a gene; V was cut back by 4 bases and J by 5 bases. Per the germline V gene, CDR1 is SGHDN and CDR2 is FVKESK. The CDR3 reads CASSLAGVSHNEQFF. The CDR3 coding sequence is TGTGCCAGCAGCCTAGCGGGAGTGTCCCACAATGAGCAGTTCTTC. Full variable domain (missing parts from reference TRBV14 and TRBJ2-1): EAGVTQFPSHSVIEKGQTVTLRCDPISGHDNLYWYRRVMGKEIKFLLHFVKESKQDESGMPNNRFLAERTGGTYSTLKVQPAELEDSGVYFCASSLAGVSHNEQFFGPGTRLTVL.

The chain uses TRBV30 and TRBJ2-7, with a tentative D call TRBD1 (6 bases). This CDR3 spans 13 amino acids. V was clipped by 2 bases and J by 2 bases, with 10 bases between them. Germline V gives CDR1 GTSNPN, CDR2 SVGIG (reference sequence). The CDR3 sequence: CAWSRGQPYEQYF. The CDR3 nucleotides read TGTGCCTGGAGTAGAGGACAGCCCTACGAGCAGTACTTC.

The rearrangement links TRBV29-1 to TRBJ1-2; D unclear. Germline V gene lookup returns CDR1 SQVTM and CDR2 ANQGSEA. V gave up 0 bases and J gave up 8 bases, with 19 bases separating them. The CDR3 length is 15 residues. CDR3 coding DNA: TGCAGCGTTGAAGATTGGCGGGTCAGACGGGTGGGCTACACCTTC. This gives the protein CSVEDWRVRRVGYTF.

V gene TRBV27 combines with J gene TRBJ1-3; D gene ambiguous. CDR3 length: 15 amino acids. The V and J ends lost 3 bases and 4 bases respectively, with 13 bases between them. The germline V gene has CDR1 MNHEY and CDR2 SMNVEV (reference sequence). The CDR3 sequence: CASSFKPSSGNTIYF. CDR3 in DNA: TGTGCCAGCAGTTTTAAGCCTAGTTCGGGAAACACCATATATTTT.

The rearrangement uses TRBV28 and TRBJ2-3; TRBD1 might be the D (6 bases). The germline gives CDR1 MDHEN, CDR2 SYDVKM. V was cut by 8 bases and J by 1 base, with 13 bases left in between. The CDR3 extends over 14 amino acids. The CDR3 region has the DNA TGTGCCAGCGGCCAGGGGTTTGGCACAGATACGCAGTATTTT. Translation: CASGQGFGTDTQYF.

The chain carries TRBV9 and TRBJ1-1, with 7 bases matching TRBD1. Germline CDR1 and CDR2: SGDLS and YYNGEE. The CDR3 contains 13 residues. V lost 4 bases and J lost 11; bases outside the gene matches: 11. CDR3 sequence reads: CASSPRQGSRAFF. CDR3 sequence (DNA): TGTGCCAGCAGCCCCAGACAGGGATCCCGGGCTTTCTTT.

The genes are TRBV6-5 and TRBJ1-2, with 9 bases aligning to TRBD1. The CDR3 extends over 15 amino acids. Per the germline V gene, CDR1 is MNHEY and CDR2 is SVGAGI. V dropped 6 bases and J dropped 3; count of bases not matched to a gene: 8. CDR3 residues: CASRVLGQGHYGYTF. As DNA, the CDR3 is TGTGCCAGCAGGGTTCTTGGACAGGGGCACTATGGCTACACCTTC.

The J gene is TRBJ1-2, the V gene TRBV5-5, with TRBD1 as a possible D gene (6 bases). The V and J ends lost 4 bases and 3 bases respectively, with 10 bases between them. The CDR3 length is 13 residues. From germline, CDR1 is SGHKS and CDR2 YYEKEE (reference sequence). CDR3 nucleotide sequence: TGTGCCAGCAGCCAGGGGTTCGACTATGGCTACACCTTC. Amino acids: CASSQGFDYGYTF.

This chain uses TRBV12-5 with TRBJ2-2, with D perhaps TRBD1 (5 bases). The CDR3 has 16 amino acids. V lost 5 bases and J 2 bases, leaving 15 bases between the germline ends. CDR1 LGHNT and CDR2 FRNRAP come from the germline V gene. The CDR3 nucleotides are TGTGCTAGTGGTCCGAGGACACGGCTAAACACCGGGGAGCTGTTTTTT. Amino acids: CASGPRTRLNTGELFF.

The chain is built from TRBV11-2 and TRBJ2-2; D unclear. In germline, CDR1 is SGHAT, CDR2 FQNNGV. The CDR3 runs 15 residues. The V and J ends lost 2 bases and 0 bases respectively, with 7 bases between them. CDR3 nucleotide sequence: TGTGCCAGCAGCTTAAGCACCGCGAACACCGGGGAGCTGTTTTTT. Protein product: CASSLSTANTGELFF.

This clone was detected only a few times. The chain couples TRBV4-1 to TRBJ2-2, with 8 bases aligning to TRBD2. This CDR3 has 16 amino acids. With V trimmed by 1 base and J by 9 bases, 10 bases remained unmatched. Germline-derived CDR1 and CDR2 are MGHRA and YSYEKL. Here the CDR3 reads CASSQGTSRSIRELFF. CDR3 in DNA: TGCGCCAGCAGCCAAGGGACTAGCCGGAGTATTAGGGAGCTGTTTTTT.